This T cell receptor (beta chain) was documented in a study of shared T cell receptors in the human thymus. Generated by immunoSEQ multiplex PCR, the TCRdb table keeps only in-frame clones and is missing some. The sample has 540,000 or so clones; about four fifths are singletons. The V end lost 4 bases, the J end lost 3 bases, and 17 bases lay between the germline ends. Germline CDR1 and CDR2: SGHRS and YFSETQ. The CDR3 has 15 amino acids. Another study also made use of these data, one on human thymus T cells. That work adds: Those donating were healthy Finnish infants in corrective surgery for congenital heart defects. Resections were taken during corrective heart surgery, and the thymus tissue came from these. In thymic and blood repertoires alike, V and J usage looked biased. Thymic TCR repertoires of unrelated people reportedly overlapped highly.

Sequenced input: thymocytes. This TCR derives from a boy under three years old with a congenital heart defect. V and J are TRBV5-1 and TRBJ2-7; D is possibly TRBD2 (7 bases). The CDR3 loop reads CASSGGGREFYEQYF. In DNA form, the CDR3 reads TGCGCCAGCAGCGGGGGGGGCAGGGAGTTCTACGAGCAGTACTTC. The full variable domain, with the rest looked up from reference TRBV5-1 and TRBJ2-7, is KAGVTQTPRYLIKTRGQQVTLSCSPISGHRSVSWYQQTPGQGLQFLFEYFSETQRNKGNFPGRFSGRQFSNSRSEMNVSTLELGDSALYLCASSGGGREFYEQYFGPGTRLTVT.